The rows below give T cell receptor beta chains drawn from one sample of a study of cytomegalovirus exposure and HLA in healthy donors. The repertoire was sequenced with immunoSEQ multiplex PCR; TCRdb's copy has only in-frame clones and lacks some. Of 80,000 or so clones in the sample, approximately 80% were seen once. The sample taken for sequencing was PBMCs. The receptors here all came from a man in his forties in good health and CMV-seronegative. The CDR3 runs from the conserved cysteine through the conserved F or W. D genes are given only for firm matches. Rows give clone size only sometimes, using once, few, many, or a class for an expanded clone.

j_call: TRBJ2-1; d_call: TRBD2; clone_size: .; v_call: TRBV7-2; cdr3_aa: CASSFYSGGSYNEQFF; cdr3_nt: TGTGCCAGCAGCTTTTATAGCGGGGGATCCTACAATGAGCAGTTCTTC
j_call: TRBJ1-6; d_call: TRBD1; clone_size: .; v_call: TRBV19; cdr3_aa: CASSPFDRGLKSPLHF; cdr3_nt: TGTGCCAGTAGTCCATTCGACAGGGGGCTAAAATCACCCCTCCACTTT
j_call: TRBJ2-3; d_call: TRBD2; clone_size: .; v_call: TRBV28; cdr3_aa: CASTQTWSGVLDRISTDTQYF; cdr3_nt: TGTGCCAGCACACAAACCTGGAGCGGGGTGCTCGACAGAATCAGCACAGATACGCAGTATTTT
j_call: TRBJ2-7; d_call: TRBD1; clone_size: .; v_call: TRBV4-3; cdr3_aa: CASSPGQGSTYEQYF; cdr3_nt: TGCGCCAGCAGCCCCGGACAGGGGAGCACCTACGAGCAGTACTTC
j_call: TRBJ2-7; d_call: .; clone_size: .; v_call: TRBV30; cdr3_aa: CAWNFGQSSYEQYF; cdr3_nt: TGTGCCTGGAATTTCGGACAGAGCTCCTACGAGCAGTACTTC
j_call: TRBJ1-3; d_call: .; clone_size: .; v_call: TRBV7-8; cdr3_aa: CATLGTTNSGNTIYF; cdr3_nt: TGTGCCACCTTGGGGACAACCAACTCTGGAAACACCATATATTTT
j_call: TRBJ1-2; d_call: .; clone_size: .; v_call: TRBV5-6; cdr3_aa: CASSSRQGGYTF; cdr3_nt: TGTGCCAGCAGCTCCCGCCAGGGGGGCTACACCTTC
j_call: TRBJ2-5; d_call: .; clone_size: .; v_call: TRBV2; cdr3_aa: CATGRDSQETQYF; cdr3_nt: TGTGCCACCGGGAGGGACAGCCAAGAGACCCAGTACTTC
j_call: TRBJ1-4; d_call: .; clone_size: .; v_call: TRBV20-1; cdr3_aa: CSAAGSAKLFF; cdr3_nt: TGCAGTGCGGCGGGTTCCGCGAAACTGTTTTTT
j_call: TRBJ1-2; d_call: .; clone_size: .; v_call: TRBV2; cdr3_aa: CASSEASYGYTF; cdr3_nt: TGTGCCAGCAGTGAAGCGAGCTATGGCTACACCTTC
j_call: TRBJ2-5; d_call: TRBD1; clone_size: .; v_call: TRBV7-3; cdr3_aa: CASSLRGQGDGETQYF; cdr3_nt: TGTGCCAGCAGCTTAAGGGGACAGGGGGACGGGGAGACCCAGTACTTC
j_call: TRBJ2-5; d_call: .; clone_size: .; v_call: TRBV7-3; cdr3_aa: CASSLTSGETQYF; cdr3_nt: TGTGCCAGCAGCTTAACCTCGGGGGAGACCCAGTACTTC
j_call: TRBJ1-5; d_call: TRBD1; clone_size: .; v_call: TRBV9; cdr3_aa: CASSKGQGLGQPQHF; cdr3_nt: TGTGCCAGCAGCAAAGGACAGGGATTAGGTCAGCCCCAGCATTTT
j_call: TRBJ2-1; d_call: TRBD2; clone_size: .; v_call: TRBV7-3; cdr3_aa: CSSSPPGGLMGNEQFF; cdr3_nt: TGTTCCAGCAGCCCCCCGGGAGGTCTCATGGGCAATGAGCAGTTCTTC
j_call: TRBJ1-2; d_call: .; clone_size: .; v_call: TRBV28; cdr3_aa: CASSGWSSNYGYTF; cdr3_nt: TGTGCCAGCAGTGGGTGGAGTAGCAACTATGGCTACACCTTC
j_call: TRBJ1-5; d_call: .; clone_size: .; v_call: TRBV6-6; cdr3_aa: CASSYPTGCQPQHF; cdr3_nt: TGTGCCAGCAGTTACCCAACAGGGTGTCAGCCCCAGCATTTT
j_call: TRBJ2-5; d_call: .; clone_size: .; v_call: TRBV6-5; cdr3_aa: CASSWEGRGETQYF; cdr3_nt: TGTGCCAGCAGTTGGGAGGGCAGGGGAGAGACCCAGTACTTC
j_call: TRBJ1-6; d_call: TRBD1; clone_size: .; v_call: TRBV7-9; cdr3_aa: CASSSHRMTGVDYNSPLHF; cdr3_nt: TGTGCCAGCAGCAGCCACCGGATGACAGGGGTAGACTATAATTCACCCCTCCACTTT
j_call: TRBJ1-4; d_call: .; clone_size: .; v_call: TRBV7-6; cdr3_aa: CASSLVGASAPREKLFF; cdr3_nt: TGTGCCAGCAGCTTAGTGGGGGCTTCTGCTCCCCGTGAAAAACTGTTTTTT
j_call: TRBJ2-1; d_call: TRBD2; clone_size: .; v_call: TRBV4-1; cdr3_aa: CASSRLGAGVLGEQFF; cdr3_nt: TGCGCCAGCAGCCGGCTAGGAGCGGGGGTTCTAGGTGAGCAGTTCTTC
j_call: TRBJ1-5; d_call: .; clone_size: .; v_call: TRBV19; cdr3_aa: CASSTPLGEPNKSNQPQHF; cdr3_nt: TGTGCCAGTAGTACACCCCTCGGGGAGCCGAACAAGAGCAATCAGCCCCAGCATTTT
j_call: TRBJ2-4; d_call: .; clone_size: .; v_call: TRBV30; cdr3_aa: CAWSRIDREDIQYF; cdr3_nt: TGTGCCTGGAGTCGGATCGACAGGGAGGACATTCAGTACTTC
j_call: TRBJ1-2; d_call: .; clone_size: .; v_call: TRBV28; cdr3_aa: CASTTARTDYGYTF; cdr3_nt: TGTGCCAGCACCACCGCCCGAACAGACTATGGCTACACCTTC
j_call: TRBJ1-5; d_call: .; clone_size: .; v_call: TRBV12-5; cdr3_aa: CASGTTGIGSNQPQHF; cdr3_nt: TGTGCTAGTGGCACCACAGGCATCGGGAGCAATCAGCCCCAGCATTTT
j_call: TRBJ1-1; d_call: .; clone_size: once; v_call: TRBV5-6; cdr3_aa: CASSKPRGGPTEAFF; cdr3_nt: TGTGCCAGCAGTAAGCCGAGGGGGGGCCCCACTGAAGCTTTCTTT
j_call: TRBJ1-5; d_call: .; clone_size: .; v_call: TRBV6-5; cdr3_aa: CASTRGRNQPQHF; cdr3_nt: TGTGCCAGCACCAGGGGCAGAAATCAGCCCCAGCATTTT
j_call: TRBJ2-2; d_call: TRBD1; clone_size: once; v_call: TRBV30; cdr3_aa: CAWSLGQLNTGELFF; cdr3_nt: TGTGCCTGGAGTCTGGGACAGCTAAACACCGGGGAGCTGTTTTTT
j_call: TRBJ1-1; d_call: .; clone_size: .; v_call: TRBV28; cdr3_aa: CASKGRGEMNTEAFF; cdr3_nt: TGTGCCAGCAAGGGGAGGGGAGAAATGAACACTGAAGCTTTCTTT
j_call: TRBJ1-1; d_call: .; clone_size: many; v_call: TRBV4-1; cdr3_aa: CASTPRRDTEAFF; cdr3_nt: TGCGCCAGCACCCCCCGTCGGGACACTGAAGCTTTCTTT
j_call: TRBJ1-2; d_call: .; clone_size: .; v_call: TRBV6-1; cdr3_aa: CASSEDPGLFKGYTF; cdr3_nt: TGTGCCAGCAGTGAAGATCCGGGACTGTTTAAGGGCTACACCTTC
j_call: TRBJ2-7; d_call: .; clone_size: .; v_call: TRBV2; cdr3_aa: CASRDGTYEQYF; cdr3_nt: TGTGCCAGCAGGGACGGGACCTACGAGCAGTACTTC
j_call: TRBJ2-1; d_call: .; clone_size: .; v_call: TRBV5-1; cdr3_aa: CASSSPGSYNEQFF; cdr3_nt: TGCGCCAGCAGCTCCCCCGGTTCCTACAATGAGCAGTTCTTC
j_call: TRBJ2-5; d_call: .; clone_size: few; v_call: TRBV30; cdr3_aa: CAWSVQDQETQYF; cdr3_nt: TGTGCCTGGAGTGTACAGGACCAAGAGACCCAGTACTTC
j_call: TRBJ2-7; d_call: TRBD1; clone_size: .; v_call: TRBV7-9; cdr3_aa: CASSPAYGTVTEQYF; cdr3_nt: TGTGCCAGCAGCCCCGCGTACGGGACAGTTACCGAGCAGTACTTC
j_call: TRBJ1-2; d_call: .; clone_size: .; v_call: TRBV27; cdr3_aa: CASSWGGAGGYTF; cdr3_nt: TGTGCCAGCAGTTGGGGGGGGGCAGGTGGCTACACCTTC
j_call: TRBJ1-5; d_call: .; clone_size: many; v_call: TRBV7-9; cdr3_aa: CASSYGENQPQHF; cdr3_nt: TGTGCCAGCAGTTACGGAGAGAATCAGCCCCAGCATTTT
j_call: TRBJ1-1; d_call: .; clone_size: few; v_call: TRBV7-3; cdr3_aa: CASSLTRGDTEAFF; cdr3_nt: TGTGCCAGCAGCTTAACCAGGGGTGACACTGAAGCTTTCTTT
j_call: TRBJ2-3; d_call: .; clone_size: .; v_call: TRBV5-1; cdr3_aa: CASSLGQGPRTDTQYF; cdr3_nt: TGCGCCAGCAGCTTGGGGCAGGGTCCTCGCACAGATACGCAGTATTTT
j_call: TRBJ1-5; d_call: TRBD1; clone_size: .; v_call: TRBV19; cdr3_aa: CASSWTGIGQPQHF; cdr3_nt: TGTGCCAGTAGCTGGACAGGGATTGGTCAGCCCCAGCATTTT
j_call: TRBJ2-3; d_call: .; clone_size: .; v_call: TRBV6-5; cdr3_aa: CASSYSNSGMYF; cdr3_nt: TGTGCCAGCAGTTACTCGAATAGCGGCATGTATTTT
j_call: TRBJ1-5; d_call: .; clone_size: .; v_call: TRBV28; cdr3_aa: CASSSGGANQPQHF; cdr3_nt: TGTGCCAGCAGTTCGGGAGGGGCAAATCAGCCCCAGCATTTT
j_call: TRBJ2-5; d_call: .; clone_size: .; v_call: TRBV5-1; cdr3_aa: CASSLAVQETQYF; cdr3_nt: TGCGCCAGCAGCTTGGCAGTCCAAGAGACCCAGTACTTC
j_call: TRBJ1-2; d_call: .; clone_size: .; v_call: TRBV28; cdr3_aa: CASTGGAPRKGYTF; cdr3_nt: TGTGCCTCGACGGGGGGGGCACCCAGAAAGGGCTACACCTTC
j_call: TRBJ2-7; d_call: .; clone_size: .; v_call: TRBV28; cdr3_aa: CASSSDNYEQYF; cdr3_nt: TGTGCCAGCAGTTCTGACAACTACGAGCAGTACTTC
j_call: TRBJ1-2; d_call: TRBD1; clone_size: .; v_call: TRBV27; cdr3_aa: CASSPQGANYGYPF; cdr3_nt: TGTGCCAGCAGTCCGCAGGGGGCTAACTATGGCTACCCCTTC
j_call: TRBJ1-2; d_call: TRBD1; clone_size: once; v_call: TRBV9; cdr3_aa: CASSERTGRGYTF; cdr3_nt: TGTGCCAGCAGCGAACGGACAGGGAGAGGCTACACCTTC
j_call: TRBJ1-6; d_call: .; clone_size: .; v_call: TRBV10-2; cdr3_aa: CASKPGQDWPLHF; cdr3_nt: TGCGCCAGCAAACCGGGACAAGATTGGCCCCTCCACTTT
j_call: TRBJ1-2; d_call: .; clone_size: .; v_call: TRBV27; cdr3_aa: CASSFTAYNYGYTF; cdr3_nt: TGTGCCAGCAGTTTTACAGCCTATAACTATGGCTACACCTTC
j_call: TRBJ2-7; d_call: .; clone_size: .; v_call: TRBV7-9; cdr3_aa: CASSSRGSPAEQYF; cdr3_nt: TGTGCCAGCAGCTCGCGGGGTTCCCCCGCCGAGCAGTACTTC
j_call: TRBJ2-2; d_call: .; clone_size: few; v_call: TRBV7-3; cdr3_aa: CASSLTGLLNTGELFF; cdr3_nt: TGTGCCAGCAGCTTGACGGGACTCTTGAACACCGGGGAGCTGTTTTTT